The 20 T cell receptor beta chains in this list originate from one sample, sequenced in a study of T cells in Graves' hyperthyroidism and ophthalmopathy. Amplification targeted TCR beta CDR3 regions from RNA transcripts. An initial round of RT-PCR targeting the TCR CDR3 relied on the HTBI primer set. Via MiXCR, TCRdb re-called the multiplex PCR reads, giving one row per CDR3 protein. This table has 500,000 to 650,000 distinct CDR3 sequences, 14% appearing once. Sequencing was done on a sample of blood. Receptors were obtained from a woman aged 45-65 years with Graves' ophthalmopathy.

This clonotype has ten or more counts. This chain connects TRBV7-9 to TRBJ2-1, with 13 bases lining up with TRBD2. Trimming at V came to 3 bases and at J to 6 bases, leaving 5 bases not matched to a gene. This CDR3 has 16 amino acids. The V gene's germline CDR1 is SEHNR and CDR2 FQNEAQ (reference sequence). DNA for the CDR3: TGTGCCAGCAGCTTCGGACTAGCGGGAGATCCCAATGAGCAGTTCTTC. Residues: CASSFGLAGDPNEQFF.

This clonotype was observed a handful of times. V usage is TRBV29-1 and J usage is TRBJ1-2, with 7 bases identical to TRBD1. Trimming removed 4 bases from V and 3 bases from J; junction bases left unmatched: 5. The CDR3 is 13 amino acids. Germline CDR1 is SQVTM and CDR2 is ANQGSEA. In DNA, the CDR3 is TGCAGCGTTGCCGACAGGGAGGACTATGGCTACACCTTC. It specifies CSVADREDYGYTF.

This clonotype has a count of ten or more. V usage is TRBV7-3 and J usage is TRBJ2-1, with 10 bases matching TRBD2. Germline loops: CDR1 SGHTA, CDR2 FQGTGA. This CDR3 has 19 residues. Germline trimming cut 1 base from V and 0 bases from J; bases unmatched to any gene: 9. The CDR3: CASSLMSSGSRISYNEQFF. In DNA, the CDR3 is TGTGCCAGCAGCTTAATGTCTAGCGGGAGTAGGATCTCCTACAATGAGCAGTTCTTC.

The rearrangement uses TRBV3-1 and TRBJ2-1; D unresolved. The CDR3 contains 13 residues. Germline CDR1 reads LGHDT; CDR2 reads YNNKEL (reference sequence). Trimming removed 1 base at V and 9 bases at J, with 10 bases between. Written as DNA, the CDR3 is TGTGCCAGCAGCCAAGGGTTTGCTGTTGAGCAGTTCTTC. Protein: CASSQGFAVEQFF.

The chain combines TRBV7-6 with TRBJ2-1; 8 nucleotides align to TRBD1. The CDR3 contains 17 residues. Germline V gene sequence: CDR1 SGHVS, CDR2 FNYEAQ. The junction had 18 bases not matched to a gene; V was cut back by 5 bases and J by 9 bases. The CDR3 region has the DNA TGTGCCAGCAGCCCTAGGGACTGGACAGGGCGGGGCGCTGAGCAGTTCTTC. Translating gives CASSPRDWTGRGAEQFF.

The table lists this clonotype with many counts. The junction and the germline gene differ at one end; a read error may be behind it. The chain combines TRBV12-3 or TRBV12-4 with TRBJ2-7; 7 bases line up with TRBD2. There are 13 residues in the CDR3. The CDR3 region is CASSLAGSFEQYF. The CDR3 region has the DNA TGTGCCAGCAGCTTAGCGGGTAGTTTCGAGCAGTACTTC.

The sample holds a few counts of this clonotype. The V and J genes are TRBV6-1 and TRBJ2-1; TRBD2 aligns across 7 bases. CDR3 length equals 15 residues. Germline V gene data show CDR1 as MNHNS and CDR2 as SASEGT. After removal of 5 bases from V and 10 bases from J, the junction contained 14 bases not matched to a gene. The CDR3 region is CASSYFAGEVKEQFF. CDR3 in DNA: TGTGCCAGCAGTTATTTCGCGGGAGAAGTAAAGGAGCAGTTCTTC.

V is TRBV7-9 and J is TRBJ2-1, with 12 bases aligning to TRBD2. V trimming: 5 bases; J trimming: 7 bases; junction bases outside the gene matches: 9. CDR3 size: 16 residues. Per the germline V gene, CDR1 is SEHNR and CDR2 is FQNEAQ (reference sequence). The CDR3 coding sequence is TGTGCCAGCAGCGCCAGGCTAGCGGGAGGGCCGAATGAGCAGTTCTTC. Translated, it gives CASSARLAGGPNEQFF.

The V gene is TRBV19, the J gene TRBJ2-1, with 12 bases fitting TRBD2. The V segment lost 0 bases and the J segment 4 bases; nucleotides outside the gene matches: 4. This CDR3 spans 17 amino acids. Per the germline V gene, CDR1 is LNHDA and CDR2 is SQIVND (reference sequence). The DNA of the CDR3 is TGTGCCAGTAGTATAGATCTAGCGGGAGGGGTATACAATGAGCAGTTCTTC. Encoded protein: CASSIDLAGGVYNEQFF.

This clonotype is labeled medium-sized (0.01 to 0.1%). The gene calls are TRBV29-1 and TRBJ2-3; 8 bases agree with TRBD2. The CDR3 runs to 16 residues. In germline, CDR1 is SQVTM, CDR2 ANQGSEA. V gave up 3 bases and J gave up 4 bases; unmatched junction bases: 12. CDR3 sequence reads: CSVDPSSGRGSDTQYF. DNA of the CDR3: TGCAGCGTTGACCCCTCGAGCGGGAGAGGTTCAGATACGCAGTATTTT.

The rearrangement joins TRBV19 to TRBJ2-3; TRBD2 agrees at 7 bases. J lost 5 bases, V lost 7 bases, and 12 bases had no gene match. Germline V lookup: CDR1 LNHDA, CDR2 SQIVND (reference sequence). The CDR3 has 15 amino acids. For the CDR3, the DNA is TGTGCCAGTACCGAACTGGGGAGGGTCGGAGATACGCAGTATTTT. Amino acid sequence: CASTELGRVGDTQYF.

This chain connects TRBV28 to TRBJ2-7; the D gene could be TRBD1 or TRBD2 (5 bases each). V was pared by 8 bases and J by 4 bases, with 12 bases between. The CDR3 totals 12 residues. Per the germline V gene, CDR1 is MDHEN and CDR2 is SYDVKM. The CDR3 sequence: CASEGRAYEQYF. The CDR3 bases are TGTGCCAGCGAGGGACGGGCTTACGAGCAGTACTTC.

This clonotype was counted ten times or more. The genes are TRBV6-2 or TRBV6-3 and TRBJ1-2, with D unclear. The CDR3 has 13 amino acids. CDR1 MNHEY and CDR2 SVGEGT come from the germline V gene. V was clipped by 2 bases and J by 6 bases, with 10 bases between them. CDR3 bases: TGTGCCAGCAGTTACGGACTCAGGAATGGCTACACCTTC. It is translated as CASSYGLRNGYTF.

The sample holds many counts of this clonotype. The chain couples TRBV11-2 to TRBJ2-3; 9 bases map to TRBD2. The CDR3 has 16 amino acids. The V and J ends lost 5 bases and 3 bases, in that order; junction bases with no gene match: 9. Germline V gene data show CDR1 as SGHAT and CDR2 as FQNNGV. This CDR3 reads CASSPISGSPTDTQYF. In DNA, the CDR3 is TGTGCCAGCAGCCCGATTAGCGGGAGTCCGACAGATACGCAGTATTTT.

As for this clonotype: It may be a read error: a sequence one base away is much more abundant. The V call is TRBV2, the J call TRBJ2-2, with D possibly TRBD2 on 5 matching bases. Germline lookup yields CDR1 SNHLY and CDR2 FYNNEI. CDR3 size: 14 residues. The CDR3 region has the DNA TGTGCCAGCAGCTGGGCGAGGAACACCGGGGAGCCGTTTTTT. Translating it yields CASSWARNTGEPFF.

This clonotype was observed many times. The CDR3 DNA follows: TGTGCCAGCAGTGAAGCGCATCGGTCCCAGCATTTT. Protein: CASSEAHRSQHF. This sequence joins TRBV6-1 and TRBJ1-5, with D uncertain. The CDR3 is made up of 12 amino acids. Germline CDR1 reads MNHNS; CDR2 reads SASEGT. V lost 0 bases and J 11 bases, leaving 8 bases between the germline ends.

This clonotype was recorded many times. The chain combines TRBV27 with TRBJ2-3; a weak D match, TRBD2 (6 bases). Trimming took off 4 bases at V and 4 bases at J, with 15 bases between the two ends. Germline CDR1 and CDR2: MNHEY and SMNVEV (reference sequence). The CDR3 covers 15 residues. The CDR3 bases are TGTGCCAGCAGTTCCGGAGGGGCAGATGCAGATACGCAGTATTTT. Its translation is CASSSGGADADTQYF.

In this sample, this clonotype turned up many times. This rearrangement joins TRBV18 to TRBJ2-1; 9 bases align to TRBD2. The germline gives CDR1 KGHSH, CDR2 LQKENI. This CDR3 contains 16 residues. Trimming at V came to 2 bases and at J to 1 base, leaving 3 bases not matched to a gene. CDR3 in DNA: TGTGCCAGCTCACCAAATAGCGGGAGTTCCTACAATGAGCAGTTCTTC. Its translation is CASSPNSGSSYNEQFF.

There are many counts of this clonotype. The J gene is TRBJ1-2, the V gene TRBV27; D is unclear. V lost 2 bases to trimming and J lost 1 base, with 8 bases between them. The CDR3 covers 14 residues. From germline, CDR1 is MNHEY and CDR2 SMNVEV (reference sequence). CDR3 DNA: TGTGCCAGCAGTTTAAAAGGGAGTAACTATGGCTACACCTTC. Translated: CASSLKGSNYGYTF.

This clonotype was observed many times. This chain links TRBV4-1 with TRBJ1-1; D unresolved. Germline CDR1 and CDR2: MGHRA and YSYEKL. The CDR3 consists of 14 residues. Trimming took off 1 base at V and 2 bases at J, with 8 bases between the two ends. CDR3 protein: CASSQAEENTEAFF. As DNA, the CDR3 is TGCGCCAGCAGCCAAGCGGAGGAAAACACTGAAGCTTTCTTT.